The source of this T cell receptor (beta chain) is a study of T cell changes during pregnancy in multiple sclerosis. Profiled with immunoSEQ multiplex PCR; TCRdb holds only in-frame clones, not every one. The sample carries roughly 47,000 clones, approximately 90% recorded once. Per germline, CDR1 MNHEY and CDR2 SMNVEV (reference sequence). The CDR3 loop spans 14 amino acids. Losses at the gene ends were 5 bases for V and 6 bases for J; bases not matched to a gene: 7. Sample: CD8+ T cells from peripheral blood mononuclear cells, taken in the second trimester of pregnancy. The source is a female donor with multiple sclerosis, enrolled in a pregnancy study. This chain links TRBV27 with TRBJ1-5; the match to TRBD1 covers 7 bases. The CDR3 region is CASSLTGVSQPQHF. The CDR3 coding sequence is TGTGCCAGCAGTCTAACAGGGGTAAGTCAGCCCCAGCATTTT.